This record looks at one TCR beta chain sequence and its context. This specimen comes from a study of control samples from healthy donors and cancer patients. TCRdb's table, derived via immunoSEQ multiplex PCR, lists solely in-frame clones and lacks some. Among fewer than 200,000 clones listed, approximately 86% were seen once. The CDR3 contains 15 residues. Trimming left V 4 bases short and J 1 base short, with 14 bases between. Per germline, CDR1 SGHNT and CDR2 YYREEE (reference sequence). V is TRBV5-4 and J is TRBJ2-5, with D tentatively TRBD2 (5 bases). This TCR came from a woman aged 25 to 39 in good health. The sample was blood. The CDR3 spells CASSLAGRIQETQYF. The DNA of the CDR3 is TGTGCCAGCAGCCTAGCCGGCAGGATCCAAGAGACCCAGTACTTC.